The 2 T cell receptor beta chains presented below share a single source sample, sequenced in a study of regulatory T cells in long-lasting Graves disease. Time point in this sample: newly diagnosed GD, antithyroid drugs for less than 3 months. With RNA extracted from PBMCs as input, the TCR library was made. Arm-PCR with iRepertoire HTBI primers amplified the CDR3 regions for these TCR beta libraries. Using its own MiXCR run on the multiplex PCR reads, TCRdb lists one record per CDR3 protein. The data hold roughly 320,000 distinct CDR3 sequences, with 16% observed a single time. These data are also associated with another study on T cells in Graves' hyperthyroidism and ophthalmopathy.

The source was peripheral blood mononuclear cells (PBMCs), collected at new diagnosis, from a patient treated with antithyroid drugs. The receptors derive from a man aged 40-49 years with Graves disease.

The chain carries TRBV7-9 and TRBJ1-1, with a weak D call TRBD1 (5 bases). From germline, CDR1 is SEHNR and CDR2 FQNEAQ (reference sequence). Trimming removed 1 base at V and 6 bases at J, with 18 bases between. There are 16 residues in the CDR3. The DNA for the CDR3 is TGTGCCAGCAGCTTAGATGCAGGGAACGGGTCCCCTGAAGCTTTCTTT. Its translation: CASSLDAGNGSPEAFF.

This chain links TRBV7-9 with TRBJ1-5; 11 bases are a match to TRBD1. CDR3 size: 14 residues. Germline V gene data show CDR1 as SEHNR and CDR2 as FQNEAQ (reference sequence). Losses at the gene ends were 3 bases for V and 6 bases for J; bases not matched to a gene: 1. The CDR3 sequence: CASSLGQGVQPQHF. The CDR3 nucleotides read TGTGCCAGCAGCTTGGGACAGGGGGTTCAGCCCCAGCATTTT.